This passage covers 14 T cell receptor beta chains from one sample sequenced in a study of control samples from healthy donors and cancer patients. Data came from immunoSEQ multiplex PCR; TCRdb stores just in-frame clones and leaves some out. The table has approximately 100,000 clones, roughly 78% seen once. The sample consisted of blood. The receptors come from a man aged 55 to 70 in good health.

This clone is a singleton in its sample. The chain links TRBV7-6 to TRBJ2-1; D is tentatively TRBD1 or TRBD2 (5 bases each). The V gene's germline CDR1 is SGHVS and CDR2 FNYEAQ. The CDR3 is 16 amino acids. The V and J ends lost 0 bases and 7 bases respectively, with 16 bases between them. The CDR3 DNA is TGTGCCAGCAGCTTAGCGTTAAGGGGCGGACTGAATGAGCAGTTCTTC. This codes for CASSLALRGGLNEQFF.

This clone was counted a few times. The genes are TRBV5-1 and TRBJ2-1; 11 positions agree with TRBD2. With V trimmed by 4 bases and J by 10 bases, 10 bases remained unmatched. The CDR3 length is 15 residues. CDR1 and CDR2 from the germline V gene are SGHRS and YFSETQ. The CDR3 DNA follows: TGCGCCAGCAGCCAGACTAGCGGGGCCTTGATGGAGCAGTTCTTC. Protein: CASSQTSGALMEQFF.

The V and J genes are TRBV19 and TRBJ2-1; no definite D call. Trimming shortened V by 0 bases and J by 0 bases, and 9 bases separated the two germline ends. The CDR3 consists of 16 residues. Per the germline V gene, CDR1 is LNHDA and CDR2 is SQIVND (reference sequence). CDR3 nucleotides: TGTGCCAGTAGTATAGATCGGGCGAGCTCCTACAATGAGCAGTTCTTC. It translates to CASSIDRASSYNEQFF.

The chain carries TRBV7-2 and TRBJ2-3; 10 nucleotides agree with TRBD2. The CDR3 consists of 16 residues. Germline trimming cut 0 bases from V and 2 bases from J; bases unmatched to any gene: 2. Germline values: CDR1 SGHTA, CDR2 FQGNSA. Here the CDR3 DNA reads TGTGCCAGCAGCTTAGCCCTAGCGGGAGCCACAGATACGCAGTATTTT. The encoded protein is CASSLALAGATDTQYF. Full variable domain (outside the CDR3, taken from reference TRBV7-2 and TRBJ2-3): GAGVSQSPSNKVTEKGKDVELRCDPISGHTALYWYRQSLGQGLEFLIYFQGNSAPDKSGLPSDRFSAERTGGSVSTLTIQRTQQEDSAVYLCASSLALAGATDTQYFGPGTRLTVL.

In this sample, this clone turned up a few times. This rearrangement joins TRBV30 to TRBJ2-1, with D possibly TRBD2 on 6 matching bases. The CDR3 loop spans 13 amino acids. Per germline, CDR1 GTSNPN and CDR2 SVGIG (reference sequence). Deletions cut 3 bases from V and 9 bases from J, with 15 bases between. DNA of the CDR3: TGTGCCTGGAGACGGGACTCCTCCGTTGAGCAGTTCTTC. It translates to CAWRRDSSVEQFF. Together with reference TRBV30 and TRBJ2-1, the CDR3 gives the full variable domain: SQTIHQWPATLVQPVGSPLSLECTVEGTSNPNLYWYRQAAGRGLQLLFYSVGIGQISSEVPQNLSASRPQDRQFILSSKKLLLSDSGFYLCAWRRDSSVEQFFGPGTRLTVL.

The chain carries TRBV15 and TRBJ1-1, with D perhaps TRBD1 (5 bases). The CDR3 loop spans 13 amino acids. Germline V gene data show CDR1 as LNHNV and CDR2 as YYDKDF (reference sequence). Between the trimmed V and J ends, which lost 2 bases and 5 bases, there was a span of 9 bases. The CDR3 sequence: CATSRQGRTEAFF. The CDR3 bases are TGTGCCACCAGCAGACAGGGTCGGACTGAAGCTTTCTTT. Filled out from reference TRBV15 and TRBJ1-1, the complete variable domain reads DAMVIQNPRYQVTQFGKPVTLSCSQTLNHNVMYWYQQKSSQAPKLLFHYYDKDFNNEADTPDNFQSRRPNTSFCFLDIRSPGLGDTAMYLCATSRQGRTEAFFGQGTRLTVV.

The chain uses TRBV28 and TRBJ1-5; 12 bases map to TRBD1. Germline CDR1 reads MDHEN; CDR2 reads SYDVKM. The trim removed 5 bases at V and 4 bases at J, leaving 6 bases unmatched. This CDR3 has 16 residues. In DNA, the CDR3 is TGTGCCAGCAGTCCCGGGGACAGGGGGCGAAATCAGCCCCAGCATTTT. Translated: CASSPGDRGRNQPQHF. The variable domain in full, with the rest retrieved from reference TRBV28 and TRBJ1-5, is DVKVTQSSRYLVKRTGEKVFLECVQDMDHENMFWYRQDPGLGLRLIYFSYDVKMKEKGDIPEGYSVSREKKERFSLILESASTNQTSMYLCASSPGDRGRNQPQHFGDGTRLSIL.

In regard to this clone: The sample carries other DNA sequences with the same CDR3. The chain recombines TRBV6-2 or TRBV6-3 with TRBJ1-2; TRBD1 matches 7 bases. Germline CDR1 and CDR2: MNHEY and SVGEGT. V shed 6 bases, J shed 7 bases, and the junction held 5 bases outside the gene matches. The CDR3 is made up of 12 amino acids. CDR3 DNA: TGTGCCAGCAGCCTAGGGACAGCTGGCTACACCTTC. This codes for CASSLGTAGYTF.

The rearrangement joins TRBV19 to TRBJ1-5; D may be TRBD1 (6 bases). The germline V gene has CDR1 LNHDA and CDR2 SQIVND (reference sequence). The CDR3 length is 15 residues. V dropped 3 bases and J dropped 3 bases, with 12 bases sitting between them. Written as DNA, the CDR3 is TGTGCCAGTAGTATGTTTGGACAGTACAATCAGCCCCAGCATTTT. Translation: CASSMFGQYNQPQHF.

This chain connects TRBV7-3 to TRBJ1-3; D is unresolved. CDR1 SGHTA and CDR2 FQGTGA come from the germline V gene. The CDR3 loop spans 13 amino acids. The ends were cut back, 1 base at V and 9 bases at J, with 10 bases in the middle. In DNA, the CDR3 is TGTGCCAGCAGCTTAAACCCGGGCGGCACCATATATTTT. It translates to CASSLNPGGTIYF.

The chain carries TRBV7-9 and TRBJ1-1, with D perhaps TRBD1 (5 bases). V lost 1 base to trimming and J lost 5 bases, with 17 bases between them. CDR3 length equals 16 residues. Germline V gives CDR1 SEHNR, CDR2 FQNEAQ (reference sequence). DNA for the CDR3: TGTGCCAGCAGCTTAGATAGGTGGAGGGGAAGGACTGAAGCTTTCTTT. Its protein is CASSLDRWRGRTEAFF.

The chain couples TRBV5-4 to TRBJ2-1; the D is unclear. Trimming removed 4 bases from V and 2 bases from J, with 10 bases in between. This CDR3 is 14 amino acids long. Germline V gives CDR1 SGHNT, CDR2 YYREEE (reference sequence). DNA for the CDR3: TGTGCCAGCAGCCGCCTCGGCCCCTACAATGAGCAGTTCTTC. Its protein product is CASSRLGPYNEQFF.

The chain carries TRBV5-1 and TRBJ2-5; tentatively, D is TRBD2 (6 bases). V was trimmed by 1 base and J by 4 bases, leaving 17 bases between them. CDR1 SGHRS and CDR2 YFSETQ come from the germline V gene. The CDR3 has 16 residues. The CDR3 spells CASSLSQRVSGETQYF. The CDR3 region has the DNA TGCGCCAGCAGCTTGAGTCAGCGGGTGTCTGGAGAGACCCAGTACTTC.

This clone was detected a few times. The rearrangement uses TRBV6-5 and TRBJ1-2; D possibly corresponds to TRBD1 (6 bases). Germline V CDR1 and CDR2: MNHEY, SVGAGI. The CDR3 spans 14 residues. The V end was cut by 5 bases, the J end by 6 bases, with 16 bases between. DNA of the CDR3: TGTGCCAGCAGTACTTACAGGGTGGGGGATGGCTACACCTTC. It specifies CASSTYRVGDGYTF.